A single sample gave rise to the 15 T cell receptor beta chains below, sequenced in a study of T cell responses to AZD1222 COVID-19 vaccine. Measured with immunoSEQ multiplex PCR; TCRdb has only the in-frame clones, and not every one. Here the sample spans some 130,000 clones, 75% to 90% being singletons. The sequenced sample was peripheral blood, obtained on day 0 of AZD1222 vaccination. The source is an adult in good health.

The chain couples TRBV3-1 (or the pseudogene TRBV3-2) to TRBJ2-3; D unresolved. CDR1 and CDR2 from the germline V gene are LGHDT and YNNKEL (reference sequence). Trimming pared 2 bases from V and 4 bases from J, leaving 7 bases between. This CDR3 spans 13 amino acids. The CDR3: CASSQSFPDTQYF. As DNA, the CDR3 is TGTGCCAGCAGCCAATCCTTTCCAGATACGCAGTATTTT.

V gene TRBV13 combines with J gene TRBJ2-5; D unclear. There are 12 residues in the CDR3. Trimming stripped 5 bases from V and 0 bases from J, with 4 bases between. Germline V gene sequence: CDR1 PRHDT, CDR2 FYEKMQ (reference sequence). The CDR3 DNA is TGTGCCAGCAGCAGGTACCAAGAGACCCAGTACTTC. The encoded protein is CASSRYQETQYF.

V usage is TRBV7-9 and J usage is TRBJ1-1; perhaps TRBD1 as D (6 bases). The V and J ends lost 7 bases and 1 base respectively, with 16 bases between them. CDR1 and CDR2 from the germline V gene are SEHNR and FQNEAQ (reference sequence). There are 15 residues in the CDR3. CDR3 sequence (DNA): TGTGCCAGCAACCGGGGGGGCAGCCCGAACACTGAAGCTTTCTTT. Translated: CASNRGGSPNTEAFF.

This chain uses TRBV5-4 with TRBJ2-7; either TRBD1 or TRBD2 may supply D (6 bases each). Trimming removed 4 bases from V and 0 bases from J, with 14 bases in between. Germline V gene data show CDR1 as SGHNT and CDR2 as YYREEE (reference sequence). CDR3 length equals 15 residues. CDR3 coding DNA: TGTGCCAGCAGCCACGACGGGGGCGGCTCCTACGAGCAGTACTTC. Its translation is CASSHDGGGSYEQYF.

The genes are TRBV3-1 (or the pseudogene TRBV3-2) and TRBJ2-1, with 12 bases matching TRBD2. V dropped 4 bases and J dropped 7; count of bases not matched to a gene: 8. The CDR3 sequence is 16 residues long. Germline V gene data show CDR1 as LGHDT and CDR2 as YNNKEL (reference sequence). In DNA, the CDR3 is TGTGCCAGCAGCCCCCGGACTAGCGGGGTGTGGAATGAGCAGTTCTTC. It is translated as CASSPRTSGVWNEQFF.

The chain combines TRBV15 with TRBJ1-6; D unresolved. Germline loops: CDR1 LNHNV, CDR2 YYDKDF (reference sequence). The CDR3 is 18 amino acids. The V and J ends lost 1 base and 3 bases respectively, with 16 bases between them. The CDR3 nucleotides read TGTGCCACCAGCAGAGTAGGTGGTAGGGAGGTCTATAATTCACCCCTCCACTTT. Amino acid sequence: CATSRVGGREVYNSPLHF.

This clone was seen once. The V gene is TRBV30, the J gene TRBJ2-3, with a tentative D call TRBD2 (5 bases). Germline V gene data show CDR1 as GTSNPN and CDR2 as SVGIG (reference sequence). The CDR3 has 13 residues. V lost 2 bases, J lost 6 bases, and 12 bases lay in between. CDR3 sequence reads: CAWSPDLADTQYF. For the CDR3, the DNA is TGTGCCTGGAGTCCGGACTTGGCGGATACGCAGTATTTT.

The chain uses TRBV12-3 or TRBV12-4 and TRBJ1-1; 7 nucleotides line up with TRBD1. The length of the CDR3 is 13 residues. V dropped 8 bases and J dropped 5; count of bases not matched to a gene: 8. The CDR3 DNA reads as TGTGCCAGCGGATTGACAGGGCGGACTGAAGCTTTCTTT. Protein sequence: CASGLTGRTEAFF.

The V call is TRBV29-1, the J call TRBJ2-4, with 8 bases aligning to TRBD1. Germline assignment: CDR1 SQVTM and CDR2 ANQGSEA. This CDR3 region has 17 residues. J was trimmed by 1 base and V by 3 bases; bases with no gene match: 11. Here the CDR3 DNA reads TGCAGCGTTGACTCTGATCCAGGGGGCAGGGCCAAAAACATTCAGTACTTC. Its protein is CSVDSDPGGRAKNIQYF.

V usage is TRBV7-9 and J usage is TRBJ1-1; D not certain. The CDR3 consists of 17 residues. Germline V gives CDR1 SEHNR, CDR2 FQNEAQ (reference sequence). V gave up 1 base and J gave up 4 bases, with 19 bases separating them. The CDR3 region is CASSLVTPKSFGTEAFF. In DNA, the CDR3 is TGTGCCAGCAGCTTAGTGACCCCGAAGTCGTTTGGCACTGAAGCTTTCTTT.

J is TRBJ2-4 and V is TRBV4-3; D might be TRBD2 (6 bases). V dropped 0 bases and J dropped 9 bases, with 9 bases sitting between them. Germline V gene data show CDR1 as LGHNA and CDR2 as YSLEER. This CDR3 is 13 amino acids long. The CDR3 loop reads CASSQEGGRIQYF. The DNA of the CDR3 is TGCGCCAGCAGCCAAGAGGGGGGACGCATTCAGTACTTC.

The gene calls are TRBV7-8 and TRBJ1-1, with D hard to call. V lost 4 bases and J 1 base, leaving 4 bases between the germline ends. This CDR3 contains 12 residues. The germline V gene has CDR1 SGHVS and CDR2 FQNEAQ. In DNA form, the CDR3 reads TGTGCCAGCAGCTGGGGGAACACTGAAGCTTTCTTT. Translated: CASSWGNTEAFF.

This chain connects TRBV4-3 to TRBJ1-2; 7 nucleotides align to TRBD1. After removal of 0 bases from V and 1 base from J, the junction contained 14 bases not matched to a gene. The CDR3 runs to 19 residues. Germline CDR1 is LGHNA and CDR2 is YSLEER. The DNA for the CDR3 is TGCGCCAGCAGCCAAGATCGGGGACGGGACAGAGACGTTAACTATGGCTACACCTTC. Translating gives CASSQDRGRDRDVNYGYTF.

The chain joins TRBV4-3 to TRBJ1-2; D is undetermined. The CDR3 runs to 16 residues. Trimming cost V 0 bases and J 1 base, with 12 bases left between them. Germline V gives CDR1 LGHNA, CDR2 YSLEER. The CDR3 reads CASSQDAYGGNYGYTF. The CDR3 coding sequence is TGCGCCAGCAGCCAAGATGCTTACGGCGGTAACTATGGCTACACCTTC.

In nucleotides, the CDR3 is TGTGCCAGCAGCCAAGGATGGTCTAGCGGGGCCTACAATGAGCAGTTCTTC. Its translation: CASSQGWSSGAYNEQFF. The chain recombines TRBV3-1 (or the pseudogene TRBV3-2) with TRBJ2-1; 9 bases map to TRBD2. The germline V gene encodes CDR1 LGHDT and CDR2 YNNKEL (reference sequence). The CDR3 covers 17 residues. The ends lost 1 base at V and 2 bases at J; junction bases unmatched: 6.